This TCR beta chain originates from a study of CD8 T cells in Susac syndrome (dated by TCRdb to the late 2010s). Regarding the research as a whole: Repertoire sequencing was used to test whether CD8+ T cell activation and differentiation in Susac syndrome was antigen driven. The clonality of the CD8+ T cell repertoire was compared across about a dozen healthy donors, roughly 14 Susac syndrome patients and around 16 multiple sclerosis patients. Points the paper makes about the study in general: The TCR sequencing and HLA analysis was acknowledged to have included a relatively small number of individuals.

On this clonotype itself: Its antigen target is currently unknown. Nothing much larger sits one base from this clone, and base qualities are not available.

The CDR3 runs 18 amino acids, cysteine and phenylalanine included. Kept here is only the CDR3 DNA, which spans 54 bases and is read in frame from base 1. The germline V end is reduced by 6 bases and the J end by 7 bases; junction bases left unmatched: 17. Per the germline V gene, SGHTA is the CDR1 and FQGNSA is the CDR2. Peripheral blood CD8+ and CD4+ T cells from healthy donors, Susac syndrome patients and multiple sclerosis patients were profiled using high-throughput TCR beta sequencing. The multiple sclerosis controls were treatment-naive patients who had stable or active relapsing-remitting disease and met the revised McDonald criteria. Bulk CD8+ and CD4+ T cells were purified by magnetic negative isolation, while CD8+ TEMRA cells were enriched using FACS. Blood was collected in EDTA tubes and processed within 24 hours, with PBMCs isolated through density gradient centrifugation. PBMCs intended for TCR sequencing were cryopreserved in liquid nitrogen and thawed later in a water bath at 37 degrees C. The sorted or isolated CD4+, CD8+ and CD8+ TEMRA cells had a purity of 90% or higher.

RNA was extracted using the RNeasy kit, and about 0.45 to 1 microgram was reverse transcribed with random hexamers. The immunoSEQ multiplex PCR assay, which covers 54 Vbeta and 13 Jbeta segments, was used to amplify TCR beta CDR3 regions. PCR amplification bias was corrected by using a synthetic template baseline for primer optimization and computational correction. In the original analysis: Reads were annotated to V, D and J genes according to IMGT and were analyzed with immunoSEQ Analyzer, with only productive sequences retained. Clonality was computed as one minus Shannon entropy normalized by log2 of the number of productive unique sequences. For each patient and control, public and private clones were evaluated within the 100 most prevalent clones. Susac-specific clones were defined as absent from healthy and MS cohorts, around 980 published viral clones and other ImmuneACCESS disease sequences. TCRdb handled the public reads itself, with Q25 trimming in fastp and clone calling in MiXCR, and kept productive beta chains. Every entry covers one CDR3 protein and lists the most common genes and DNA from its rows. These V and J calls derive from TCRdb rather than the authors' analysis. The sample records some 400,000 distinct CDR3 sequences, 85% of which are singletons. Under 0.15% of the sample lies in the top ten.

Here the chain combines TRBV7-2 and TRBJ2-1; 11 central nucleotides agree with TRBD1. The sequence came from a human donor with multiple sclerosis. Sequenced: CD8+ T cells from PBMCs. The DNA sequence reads TGTGCCAGCAGTTCTAGCGCCAAGGACAGGGGGCCGGGTAATGAGCAGTTCTTC. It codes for CASSSSAKDRGPGNEQFF.